This is a list of T cell receptor beta chains from one sample in a study of cytomegalovirus exposure and HLA in healthy donors. Assay used: immunoSEQ multiplex PCR; TCRdb lists only in-frame clones, some missing. Among about 120,000 clones listed, roughly 63% were seen once. Sequencing input: PBMCs. The receptors were sampled from a man aged 40-50 years in good health and CMV-seropositive. The CDR3 runs from the conserved cysteine through the conserved F or W. D genes are given only for firm matches. A clone size is listed for some rows: how often the clone was seen (once, few, many), or a class if it is expanded.

v_gene	abundance	j_gene	d_gene	CDR3aa	CDR3nt
TRBV2	-	TRBJ2-7	-	CASSEAPRGFDEQYF	TGTGCCAGCAGTGAAGCGCCGAGAGGTTTCGACGAGCAGTACTTC
TRBV11-1	-	TRBJ2-1	TRBD1	CASSWNRGESFPQFF	TGTGCCAGCAGCTGGAACAGGGGAGAATCCTTTCCCCAGTTCTTC
TRBV4-3	-	TRBJ2-1	TRBD1	CASSRSGTGFVDEQFF	TGCGCCAGCAGCCGCTCCGGGACAGGGTTTGTCGATGAGCAGTTCTTC
TRBV5-1	few	TRBJ1-1	-	CASSLEDFYNLGGQTPRNTEAFF	TGCGCCAGCAGCTTGGAGGACTTTTATAACCTCGGCGGACAGACGCCCAGGAACACTGAAGCTTTCTTT
TRBV7-6	-	TRBJ1-4	TRBD1	CASSSTGGGEKLFF	TGTGCCAGCAGCTCAACAGGGGGCGGTGAAAAACTGTTTTTT
TRBV5-1	-	TRBJ2-1	TRBD2	CASSLAWTSEHNEQFF	TGCGCCAGCAGCTTGGCCTGGACTAGCGAGCACAATGAGCAGTTCTTC
TRBV25-1	-	TRBJ2-5	-	CASSGEEETQYF	TGTGCCAGCAGTGGGGAGGAAGAGACCCAGTACTTC
TRBV7-3	-	TRBJ2-7	TRBD1	CASSEGQGAYEQYF	TGTGCCAGCAGCGAGGGACAGGGGGCGTACGAGCAGTACTTC
TRBV29-1	once	TRBJ2-7	-	CSARGLGGYEQYF	TGCAGCGCGCGGGGATTGGGGGGCTACGAGCAGTACTTC
TRBV28	-	TRBJ2-7	TRBD2	CAVTSGYEQYF	TGTGCGGTGACTAGCGGGTACGAGCAGTACTTC
TRBV9	-	TRBJ1-2	TRBD1	CASSGRQGPGVGYGYTF	TGTGCCAGCAGCGGTCGACAGGGGCCCGGTGTTGGCTATGGCTACACCTTC
TRBV7-3	few	TRBJ1-2	-	CASSIGHPPAGYTF	TGTGCCAGCAGCATAGGACATCCGCCGGCCGGCTACACCTTC
TRBV27	-	TRBJ1-1	TRBD1	CASSPYRGQVTEAFF	TGTGCCAGCAGTCCATACAGGGGGCAGGTCACTGAAGCTTTCTTT
TRBV4-1	-	TRBJ1-2	-	CASSLQAGVGYTF	TGCGCCAGCAGCCTCCAGGCAGGGGTTGGCTACACCTTC
TRBV5-5	few	TRBJ2-3	-	CASSSQGDSTDTQYF	TGTGCCAGCAGCTCTCAAGGAGATAGCACAGATACGCAGTATTTT
TRBV18	-	TRBJ2-7	-	CASSPGEGPYEQYF	TGTGCCAGCTCACCGGGTGAGGGTCCGTACGAGCAGTACTTC
TRBV7-8	-	TRBJ2-7	TRBD2	CASSPRTSSHEQYF	TGTGCCAGCAGCCCCCGGACTAGCTCCCACGAGCAGTACTTC
TRBV7-7	-	TRBJ2-1	TRBD2	CASSSDSSGSEQFF	TGTGCTAGCAGCTCAGACTCAAGCGGGAGTGAACAGTTCTTC
TRBV7-9	-	TRBJ1-4	-	CASSYTRQATNEKLFF	TGTGCCAGCAGCTATACGAGACAGGCGACTAATGAAAAACTGTTTTTT
TRBV10-3	-	TRBJ2-7	TRBD1	CAISAALGTGEYEQYF	TGTGCCATCAGTGCCGCCCTGGGGACAGGGGAGTACGAGCAGTACTTC
TRBV5-6	-	TRBJ2-5	-	CASSFWDTEETQYF	TGTGCCAGCAGCTTTTGGGACACGGAAGAGACCCAGTACTTC
TRBV6-1	-	TRBJ2-7	TRBD2	CASSASGTSGFLGGFYEQYF	TGTGCCAGCAGTGCTTCCGGGACTAGCGGGTTTCTAGGGGGGTTTTACGAGCAGTACTTC
TRBV7-8	once	TRBJ2-2	TRBD1	CASSLGPGQGTGELFF	TGTGCCAGCAGCTTGGGTCCGGGACAGGGTACCGGGGAGCTGTTTTTT
TRBV5-5	-	TRBJ2-7	TRBD1	CASSLAPPGGPSYEQYF	TGTGCCAGCAGCTTGGCCCCCCCAGGGGGCCCCTCCTACGAGCAGTACTTC
TRBV4-2	-	TRBJ1-5	TRBD1	CASRQGDSNQPQHF	TGTGCCAGCAGGCAGGGGGACAGCAATCAGCCCCAGCATTTT
TRBV5-1	-	TRBJ1-4	TRBD1	CASSLEGQGVQKLFF	TGCGCCAGCAGCTTGGAGGGACAGGGGGTCCAGAAACTGTTTTTT
TRBV7-9	-	TRBJ2-7	TRBD1	CASSLWTGAAEQYF	TGTGCCAGCAGCTTATGGACAGGGGCGGCCGAGCAGTACTTC
TRBV7-2	-	TRBJ1-1	-	CASSLKVGGTEAFF	TGTGCCAGCAGCTTAAAAGTCGGGGGCACTGAAGCTTTCTTT
TRBV5-7	-	TRBJ1-4	-	CASSLYREGATNEKLFF	TGTGCCAGCAGCTTATACAGGGAGGGGGCAACTAATGAAAAACTGTTTTTT
TRBV6-6	-	TRBJ2-7	TRBD2	CASSPYSGATYEQYF	TGTGCCAGCAGCCCCTATAGCGGGGCTACCTACGAGCAGTACTTC
TRBV28	-	TRBJ2-7	-	CASSFLGVDEQYF	TGTGCCAGCAGTTTCCTAGGGGTTGACGAGCAGTACTTC
TRBV9	once	TRBJ2-1	TRBD2	CASSAGLEGFNEQFF	TGTGCCAGCAGCGCGGGACTAGAGGGATTCAATGAGCAGTTCTTC
TRBV11-2	few	TRBJ1-4	-	CASSAGGPEKLFF	TGTGCCAGCAGCGCCGGGGGACCCGAAAAACTGTTTTTT
TRBV4-1	once	TRBJ2-6	TRBD1	CASSHQQGAAGANVLTF	TGCGCCAGCAGCCACCAACAGGGGGCGGCTGGGGCCAACGTCCTGACTTTC
TRBV15	-	TRBJ2-7	-	CATSRMGLSNEQYF	TGTGCCACCAGCAGGATGGGACTTTCGAACGAGCAGTACTTC
TRBV10-3	-	TRBJ2-7	TRBD2	CAISGLRSGSSYEQYF	TGTGCCATCAGTGGGCTCCGTAGCGGGAGCTCCTACGAGCAGTACTTC
TRBV7-9	-	TRBJ2-3	TRBD1	CASSTWDRDRNTDTQYF	TGTGCCAGCAGCACCTGGGACAGGGACAGGAATACAGATACGCAGTATTTT
TRBV5-1	-	TRBJ2-1	TRBD1	CASSSHRGSSYNEQFF	TGCGCCAGCAGCTCCCACAGGGGGAGCTCCTACAATGAGCAGTTCTTC
TRBV6-5	many	TRBJ2-1	-	CASRSSSTAYNEQFF	TGTGCCAGCAGGAGTAGTAGCACGGCCTACAATGAGCAGTTCTTC
TRBV18	-	TRBJ1-5	TRBD1	CASSGQGNQPQHF	TGTGCCAGCTCCGGACAGGGCAATCAGCCCCAGCATTTT
TRBV19	-	TRBJ1-1	-	CASNYGQQTEAFF	TGTGCCAGTAATTATGGACAGCAAACTGAAGCTTTCTTT